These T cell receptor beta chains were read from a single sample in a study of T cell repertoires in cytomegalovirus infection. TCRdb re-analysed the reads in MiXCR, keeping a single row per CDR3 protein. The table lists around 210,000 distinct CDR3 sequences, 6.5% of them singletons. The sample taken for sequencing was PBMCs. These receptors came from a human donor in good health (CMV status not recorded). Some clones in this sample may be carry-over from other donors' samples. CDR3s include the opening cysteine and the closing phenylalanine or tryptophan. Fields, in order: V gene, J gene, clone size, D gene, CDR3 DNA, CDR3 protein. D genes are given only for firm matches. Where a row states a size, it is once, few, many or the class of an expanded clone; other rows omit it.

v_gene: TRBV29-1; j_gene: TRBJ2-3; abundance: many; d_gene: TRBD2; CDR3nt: TGCAGCGGGGAGGGCGGTGCTACGCAGTATTTT; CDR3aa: CSGEGGATQYF
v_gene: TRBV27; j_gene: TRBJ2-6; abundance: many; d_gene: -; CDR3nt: TGTGCCAGCAGTGATTCTAGGGCCAACGTCCTGACTTTC; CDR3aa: CASSDSRANVLTF
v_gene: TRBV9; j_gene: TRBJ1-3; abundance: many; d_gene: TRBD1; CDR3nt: TGTGCCAGCAGCGTAGGGGACAGGCTGTACTCTGGAAACACCATATATTTT; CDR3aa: CASSVGDRLYSGNTIYF
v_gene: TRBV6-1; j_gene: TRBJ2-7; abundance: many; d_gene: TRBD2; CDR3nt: TGTGCCAGCAGTTCCCGACTAGCGGGGGGGCGAGAGCAGTACTTC; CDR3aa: CASSSRLAGGREQYF
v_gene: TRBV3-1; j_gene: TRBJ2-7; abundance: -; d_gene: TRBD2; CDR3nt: TGTGCCAGCAGCCAAGCTGGGACTAGCGGCGAGCAGTACTTC; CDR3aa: CASSQAGTSGEQYF
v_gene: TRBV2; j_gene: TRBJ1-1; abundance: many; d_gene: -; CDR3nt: TGTGCCAGCAGGCCCAGGGGATCGGGGAACACTGAAGCTTTCTTT; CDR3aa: CASRPRGSGNTEAFF
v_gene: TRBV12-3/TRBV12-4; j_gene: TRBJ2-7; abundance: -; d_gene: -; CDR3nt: TGTGCCAGCAGTTTATTCCCAGGGTTAGACGAGCAGTACTTC; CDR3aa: CASSLFPGLDEQYF
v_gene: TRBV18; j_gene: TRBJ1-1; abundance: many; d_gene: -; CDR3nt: TGTGCCAGCTCACCGGTTGGAGGAGTCAACACTGAAGCTTTCTTT; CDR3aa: CASSPVGGVNTEAFF
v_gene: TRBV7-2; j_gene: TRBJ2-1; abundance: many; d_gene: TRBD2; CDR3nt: TGTGCCAGCAGCGTCGGTAGCGGGGGAGACAATGAGCAGTTCTTC; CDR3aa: CASSVGSGGDNEQFF
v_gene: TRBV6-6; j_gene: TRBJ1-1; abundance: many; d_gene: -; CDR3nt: TGTGCCAGCAGTTACGCGGGGGACACTGAAGCTTTCTTT; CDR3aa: CASSYAGDTEAFF
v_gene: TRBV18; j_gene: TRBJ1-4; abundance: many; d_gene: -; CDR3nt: TGTGCCAGCTCACCTCTCGCTAGTACGCAGGATGAAAAACTGTTTTTT; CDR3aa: CASSPLASTQDEKLFF
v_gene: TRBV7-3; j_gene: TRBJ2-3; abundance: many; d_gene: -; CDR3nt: TGTGCCAGCAGCTTAGCGGCATACACAGATACGCAGTATTTT; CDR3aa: CASSLAAYTDTQYF
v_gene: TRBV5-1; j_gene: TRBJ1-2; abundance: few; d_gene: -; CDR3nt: TGCGCCAGCAGCCCAGCGGGGACCTTACGTTTCTATGGCTACACCTTC; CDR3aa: CASSPAGTLRFYGYTF
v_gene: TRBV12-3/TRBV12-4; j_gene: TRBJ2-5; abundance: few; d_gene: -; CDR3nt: TGTGCCAGCAGCCCCCACAAGGGGGGTTCCCAAGAGACCCAGTACTTC; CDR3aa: CASSPHKGGSQETQYF
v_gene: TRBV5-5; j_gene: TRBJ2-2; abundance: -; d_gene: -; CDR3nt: TGTGCCAGCAGCTTGGTAGGGAAGAGTACCGGGGAGCTGTTTTTT; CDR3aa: CASSLVGKSTGELFF
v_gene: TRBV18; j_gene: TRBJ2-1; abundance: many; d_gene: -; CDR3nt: TGTGCCAGCTCACCCCCGAGCTCCTACAATGAGCAGTTCTTC; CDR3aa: CASSPPSSYNEQFF
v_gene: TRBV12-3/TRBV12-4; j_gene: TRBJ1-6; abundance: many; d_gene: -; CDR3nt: TGTGCCAGCAGTAAGGATAATTCACCCCTCCACTTT; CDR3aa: CASSKDNSPLHF
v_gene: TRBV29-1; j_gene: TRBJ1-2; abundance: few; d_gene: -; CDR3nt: TGCAGCGTTGATGTCAGGGTAGGAGGCTACACCTTC; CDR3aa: CSVDVRVGGYTF
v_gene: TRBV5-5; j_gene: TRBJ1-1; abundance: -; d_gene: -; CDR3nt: TGTGCCAGCAGCTTGTACAGGGTGAACACTGAAGCTTTCTTT; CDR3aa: CASSLYRVNTEAFF
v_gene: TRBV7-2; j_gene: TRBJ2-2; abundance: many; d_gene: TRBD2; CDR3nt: TGTGCCAGCAGCTTAGCGGGGGGGACCACCGGGGAGCTGTTTTTT; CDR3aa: CASSLAGGTTGELFF
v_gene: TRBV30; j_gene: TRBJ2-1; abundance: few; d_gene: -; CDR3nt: TGTGCCTGGAGTCGGGGAGCCCCAATAATTGAGCAGTTCTTC; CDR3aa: CAWSRGAPIIEQFF
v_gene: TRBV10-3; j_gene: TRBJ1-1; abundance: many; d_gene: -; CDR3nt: TGTGCCATCAGCCTCGGACGAGACACTGAAGCTTTCTTT; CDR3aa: CAISLGRDTEAFF
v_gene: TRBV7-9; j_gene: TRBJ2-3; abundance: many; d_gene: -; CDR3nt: TGTGCCAGCAGCTTGCAGGAACAGGAGAGCACAGATACGCAGTATTTT; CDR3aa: CASSLQEQESTDTQYF
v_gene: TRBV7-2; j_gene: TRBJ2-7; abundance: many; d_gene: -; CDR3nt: TGTGCCAGCAGCTCCCAACCCTCCTACGAGCAGTACTTC; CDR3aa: CASSSQPSYEQYF
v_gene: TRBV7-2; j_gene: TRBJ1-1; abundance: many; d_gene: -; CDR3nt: TGTGCCAGCAGCCCTGGACGGATGAACACTGAAGCTTTCTTT; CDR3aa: CASSPGRMNTEAFF
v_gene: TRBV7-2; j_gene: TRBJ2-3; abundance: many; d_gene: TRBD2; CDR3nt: TGTGCCAGCAGCTTGACGGGGGGGCGGACAGATACGCAGTATTTT; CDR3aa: CASSLTGGRTDTQYF
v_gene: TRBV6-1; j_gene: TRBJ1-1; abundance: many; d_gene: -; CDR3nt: TGTGCCAGCAGTGAGTACCCCGTAGAAGCTTTCTTT; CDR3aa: CASSEYPVEAFF
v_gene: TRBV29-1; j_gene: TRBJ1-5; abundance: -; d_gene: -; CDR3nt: TGCAGCGTTCGAGGACAGCTCAATCAGCCCCAGCATTTT; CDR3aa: CSVRGQLNQPQHF
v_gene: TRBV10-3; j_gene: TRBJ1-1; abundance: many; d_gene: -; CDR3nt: TGTGCCATCACCCCATCGGGGAACACTGAAGCTTTCTTT; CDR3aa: CAITPSGNTEAFF
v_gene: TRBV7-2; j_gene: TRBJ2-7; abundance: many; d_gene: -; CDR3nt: TGTGCCAGCGCAGGGGGGGGCAGGGAATCCTACGAGCAGTACTTC; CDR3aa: CASAGGGRESYEQYF
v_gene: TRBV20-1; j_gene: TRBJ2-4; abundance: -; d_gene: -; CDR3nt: TGCAGTGCTACGGAGACAGGACTAGCCAAAAACATTCAGTACTTC; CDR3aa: CSATETGLAKNIQYF
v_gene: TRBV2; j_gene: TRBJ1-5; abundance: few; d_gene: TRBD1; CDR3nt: TGTGCCAGCAGTACGGACAGGGGTGGCAATCAGCCCCAGCATTTT; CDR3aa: CASSTDRGGNQPQHF
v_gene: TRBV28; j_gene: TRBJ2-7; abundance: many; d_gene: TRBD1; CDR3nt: TGTGCCAGCAGTTTATGGACAGGGGGACAGGAGAGCGAGCAGTACTTC; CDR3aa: CASSLWTGGQESEQYF
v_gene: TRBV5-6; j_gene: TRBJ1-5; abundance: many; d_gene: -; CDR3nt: TGTGCCAGCAGCTACACAGGGAGCAATCAGCCCCAGCATTTT; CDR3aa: CASSYTGSNQPQHF
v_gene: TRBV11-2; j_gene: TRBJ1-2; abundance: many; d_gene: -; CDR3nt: TGTGCCAGCAGCCCCCAGACAAAGACTAACTATGGCTACACCTTC; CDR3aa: CASSPQTKTNYGYTF
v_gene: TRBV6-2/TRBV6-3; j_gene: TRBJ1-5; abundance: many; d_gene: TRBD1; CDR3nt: TGTGCCAGCAGTCCCTTTAACAGGGGGCGGAATCAGCCCCAGCATTTT; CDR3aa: CASSPFNRGRNQPQHF
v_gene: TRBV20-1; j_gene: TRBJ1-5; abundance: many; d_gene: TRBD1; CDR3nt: TGCAGTGCTAGAGGCAGGGGGGGATGGGGGGCGAGCAATCAGCCCCAGCATTTT; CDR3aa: CSARGRGGWGASNQPQHF